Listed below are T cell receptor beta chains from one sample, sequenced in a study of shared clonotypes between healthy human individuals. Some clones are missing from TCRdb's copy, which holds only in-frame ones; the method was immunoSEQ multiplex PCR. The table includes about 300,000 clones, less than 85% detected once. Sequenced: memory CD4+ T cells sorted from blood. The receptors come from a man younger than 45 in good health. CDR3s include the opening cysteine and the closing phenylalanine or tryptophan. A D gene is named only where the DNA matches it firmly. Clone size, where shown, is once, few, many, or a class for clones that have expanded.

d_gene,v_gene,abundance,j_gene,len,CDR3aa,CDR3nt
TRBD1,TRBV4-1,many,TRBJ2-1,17,CASSQDTGQGKADEQFF,TGCGCCAGCAGCCAAGATACCGGACAGGGAAAGGCCGATGAGCAGTTCTTC
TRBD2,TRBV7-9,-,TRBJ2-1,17,CASSVRPGLAEYNEQFF,TGTGCCAGCAGCGTGCGGCCGGGACTAGCGGAATACAATGAGCAGTTCTTC
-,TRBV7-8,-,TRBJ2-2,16,CASSSTPSKNTGELFF,TGTGCCAGCAGCTCGACACCATCAAAGAACACCGGGGAGCTGTTTTTT
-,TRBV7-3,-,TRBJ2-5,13,CASSLHNQETQYF,TGTGCCAGCAGCTTACATAACCAAGAGACCCAGTACTTC
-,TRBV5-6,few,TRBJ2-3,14,CASRGWIGRDTQYF,TGTGCCAGCCGAGGGTGGATTGGGAGAGATACGCAGTATTTT
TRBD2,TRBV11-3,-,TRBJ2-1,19,CASSLGGLAGGSTRNEQFF,TGTGCCAGCAGTCTCGGAGGACTAGCGGGAGGCTCCACCAGGAATGAGCAGTTCTTC
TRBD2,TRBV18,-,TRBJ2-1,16,CASSPSLAGPQGEQFF,TGTGCCAGCTCACCGTCGCTAGCGGGGCCTCAGGGGGAGCAGTTCTTC
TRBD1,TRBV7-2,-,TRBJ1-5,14,CASSLETGGSAQHF,TGTGCCAGCAGCTTAGAGACAGGGGGCTCAGCCCAGCATTTT
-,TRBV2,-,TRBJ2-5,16,CASSELGGAGQETQYF,TGTGCCAGCAGTGAATTAGGAGGGGCCGGTCAAGAGACCCAGTACTTC
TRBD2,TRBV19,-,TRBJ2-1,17,CATEMSHGRAGNNEQFF,TGTGCCACTGAGATGTCTCATGGGAGGGCCGGAAACAATGAGCAGTTCTTC
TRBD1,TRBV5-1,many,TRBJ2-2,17,CASSYLDRSMVTGELFF,TGCGCCAGCAGCTATTTGGACAGGTCCATGGTCACCGGGGAGCTGTTTTTT
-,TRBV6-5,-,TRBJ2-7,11,CASVGGYEQYF,TGTGCCTCCGTTGGGGGCTACGAGCAGTACTTC
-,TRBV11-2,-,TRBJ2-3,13,CASSQITADTQYF,TGTGCCAGCAGCCAGATAACTGCAGATACGCAGTATTTT
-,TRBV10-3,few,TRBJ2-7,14,CAISEGTAHGEQYF,TGTGCCATCAGTGAGGGGACGGCGCACGGCGAGCAGTACTTC
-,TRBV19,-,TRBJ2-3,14,CASSIGTPTDTQYF,TGTGCCAGTAGTATAGGGACTCCCACAGATACGCAGTATTTT
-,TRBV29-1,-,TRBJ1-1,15,CSVDPVRRLGTEAFF,TGCAGCGTTGACCCTGTCAGGAGGCTAGGCACTGAAGCTTTCTTT
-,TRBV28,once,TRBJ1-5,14,CASSFGQFNQPQHF,TGTGCCAGCAGTTTCGGACAGTTCAATCAGCCCCAGCATTTT
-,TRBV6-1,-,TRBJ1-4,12,CASSERNEKLFF,TGTGCCAGCAGTGAGAGGAATGAAAAACTGTTTTTT
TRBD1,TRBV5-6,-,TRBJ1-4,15,CASSLVGTGDEKLFF,TGTGCCAGCAGCTTGGTTGGGACAGGGGACGAAAAACTGTTTTTT
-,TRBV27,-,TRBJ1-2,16,CASRVLVRGEYYGYTF,TGTGCCAGCAGGGTGCTAGTTCGGGGGGAGTACTATGGCTACACCTTC